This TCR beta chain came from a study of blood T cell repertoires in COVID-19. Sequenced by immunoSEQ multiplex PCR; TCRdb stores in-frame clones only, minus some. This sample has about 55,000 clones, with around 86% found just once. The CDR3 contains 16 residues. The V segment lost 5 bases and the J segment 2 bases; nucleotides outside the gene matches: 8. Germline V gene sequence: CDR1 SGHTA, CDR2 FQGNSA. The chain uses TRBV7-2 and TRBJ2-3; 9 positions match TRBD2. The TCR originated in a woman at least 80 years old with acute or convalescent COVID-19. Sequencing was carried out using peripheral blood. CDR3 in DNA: TGTGCCAGCAGCACCGTAGCGGGGGCCATCACAGATACGCAGTATTTT. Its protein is CASSTVAGAITDTQYF.